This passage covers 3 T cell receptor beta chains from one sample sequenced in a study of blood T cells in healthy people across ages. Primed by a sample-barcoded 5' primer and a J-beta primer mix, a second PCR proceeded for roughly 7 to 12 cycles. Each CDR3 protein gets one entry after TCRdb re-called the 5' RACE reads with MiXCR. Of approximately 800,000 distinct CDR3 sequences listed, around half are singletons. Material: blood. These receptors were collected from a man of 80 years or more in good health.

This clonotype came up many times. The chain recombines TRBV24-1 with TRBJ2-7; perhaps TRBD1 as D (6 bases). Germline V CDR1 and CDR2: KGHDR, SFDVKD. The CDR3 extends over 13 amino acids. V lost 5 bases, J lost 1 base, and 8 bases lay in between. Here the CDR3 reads CATSADRSYEQYF. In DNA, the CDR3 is TGTGCCACCAGTGCGGACAGATCCTACGAGCAGTACTTC.

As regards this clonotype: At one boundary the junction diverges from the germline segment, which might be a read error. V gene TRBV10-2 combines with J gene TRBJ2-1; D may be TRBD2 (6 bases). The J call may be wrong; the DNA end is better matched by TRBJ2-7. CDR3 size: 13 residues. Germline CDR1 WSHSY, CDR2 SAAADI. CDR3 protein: CASRESGENEQYF. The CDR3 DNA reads TGCGCCAGCAGGGAGTCGGGGGAAAATGAGCAGTACTTC.

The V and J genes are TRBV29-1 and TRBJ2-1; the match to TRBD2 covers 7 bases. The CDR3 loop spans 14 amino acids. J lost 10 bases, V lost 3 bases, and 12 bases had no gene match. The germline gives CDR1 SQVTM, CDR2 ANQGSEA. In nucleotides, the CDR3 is TGCAGCGTTGACGCCGCGAGACTAGCACAAGAGCAGTTCTTC. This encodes CSVDAARLAQEQFF.